This is a list of T cell receptor beta chains from one sample in a study of vaccination and CD4 T cells after COVID-19. The antigens these receptors bind are not known. Via MiXCR, TCRdb re-called the PCR reads, giving one row per CDR3 protein. The sample yields roughly 17,000 distinct CDR3 sequences, approximately 70% seen once. The source material was CD4+ T cells from blood, cultured in vitro. The receptor source for this set is a human donor who had recovered from COVID-19. Both conserved end residues are part of each CDR3. A D gene is named only where the DNA matches it firmly.

j_call: TRBJ1-2; v_call: TRBV20-1; d_call: TRBD1; cdr3_aa: CSAWDRDRGEDGYTF
j_call: TRBJ2-6; v_call: TRBV11-1; d_call: .; cdr3_aa: CASSSTRGDGSTGANVLTF
j_call: TRBJ2-5; v_call: TRBV2; d_call: .; cdr3_aa: CASVPPLLVQETQYF
j_call: TRBJ2-3; v_call: TRBV27; d_call: TRBD2; cdr3_aa: CATAPGGNTDTQYF
j_call: TRBJ1-1; v_call: TRBV6-1; d_call: .; cdr3_aa: CASSATGLVITEAFF
j_call: TRBJ1-6; v_call: TRBV2; d_call: .; cdr3_aa: CASRGRVNSPLHF
j_call: TRBJ2-5; v_call: TRBV20-1; d_call: TRBD2; cdr3_aa: CSATLLAGGETQYF
j_call: TRBJ2-4; v_call: TRBV10-1; d_call: .; cdr3_aa: CASSDGGNIQYF
j_call: TRBJ2-2; v_call: TRBV27; d_call: .; cdr3_aa: CASTANGANTGELFF
j_call: TRBJ1-1; v_call: TRBV27; d_call: .; cdr3_aa: CASSFRENTEAFF
j_call: TRBJ1-6; v_call: TRBV20-1; d_call: TRBD1; cdr3_aa: CSARDLDRGRSPLHF
j_call: TRBJ2-5; v_call: TRBV7-8; d_call: .; cdr3_aa: CASSRGWETQYF
j_call: TRBJ2-2; v_call: TRBV7-9; d_call: .; cdr3_aa: CASSHSSKAGELFF
j_call: TRBJ1-6; v_call: TRBV24-1; d_call: .; cdr3_aa: CATSDWGGTSGHSPLHF
j_call: TRBJ1-2; v_call: TRBV20-1; d_call: TRBD1; cdr3_aa: CSHRGNWGDYGYTF
j_call: TRBJ2-2; v_call: TRBV7-2; d_call: .; cdr3_aa: CASSLRASNTGELFF
j_call: TRBJ2-7; v_call: TRBV20-1; d_call: .; cdr3_aa: CSASGSFYEQYF
j_call: TRBJ2-7; v_call: TRBV6-5; d_call: .; cdr3_aa: CASSYGAVYEQYF
j_call: TRBJ2-7; v_call: TRBV25-1; d_call: TRBD1; cdr3_aa: CASSEIDRAEVGEQYF
j_call: TRBJ2-1; v_call: TRBV7-9; d_call: TRBD1; cdr3_aa: CASSLVGTGYNEQFF
j_call: TRBJ2-1; v_call: TRBV24-1; d_call: TRBD2; cdr3_aa: CATGRLGLAGGSEQFF
j_call: TRBJ1-6; v_call: TRBV29-1; d_call: TRBD1; cdr3_aa: CSVRQGGNSPLHF
j_call: TRBJ1-2; v_call: TRBV19; d_call: .; cdr3_aa: CASSIGMGGYTF
j_call: TRBJ1-5; v_call: TRBV7-8; d_call: .; cdr3_aa: CASSQNSNQPQHF
j_call: TRBJ1-1; v_call: TRBV6-5; d_call: TRBD1; cdr3_aa: CASSLLGQGNTEAFF
j_call: TRBJ1-3; v_call: TRBV2; d_call: .; cdr3_aa: CASSVNPYSGNTIYF
j_call: TRBJ2-3; v_call: TRBV10-1; d_call: .; cdr3_aa: CASSSGLITDTQYF
j_call: TRBJ1-2; v_call: TRBV7-3; d_call: .; cdr3_aa: CASSLVGYGYTF
j_call: TRBJ1-1; v_call: TRBV27; d_call: TRBD1; cdr3_aa: CASSLGTEDTEAFF
j_call: TRBJ1-1; v_call: TRBV30; d_call: .; cdr3_aa: CAWSVGGRSFF
j_call: TRBJ1-1; v_call: TRBV20-1; d_call: .; cdr3_aa: CSARTTNTEAFF
j_call: TRBJ2-1; v_call: TRBV20-1; d_call: .; cdr3_aa: CSADVLGDEQFF
j_call: TRBJ2-5; v_call: TRBV28; d_call: TRBD2; cdr3_aa: CASSPRTSGRVLGETQYF
j_call: TRBJ1-6; v_call: TRBV6-1; d_call: .; cdr3_aa: CASSDQGSYSPLHF
j_call: TRBJ2-3; v_call: TRBV27; d_call: TRBD1; cdr3_aa: CASSPTTGLLSSTDTQYF
j_call: TRBJ1-5; v_call: TRBV19; d_call: .; cdr3_aa: CASSMKGTDSNQPQHF